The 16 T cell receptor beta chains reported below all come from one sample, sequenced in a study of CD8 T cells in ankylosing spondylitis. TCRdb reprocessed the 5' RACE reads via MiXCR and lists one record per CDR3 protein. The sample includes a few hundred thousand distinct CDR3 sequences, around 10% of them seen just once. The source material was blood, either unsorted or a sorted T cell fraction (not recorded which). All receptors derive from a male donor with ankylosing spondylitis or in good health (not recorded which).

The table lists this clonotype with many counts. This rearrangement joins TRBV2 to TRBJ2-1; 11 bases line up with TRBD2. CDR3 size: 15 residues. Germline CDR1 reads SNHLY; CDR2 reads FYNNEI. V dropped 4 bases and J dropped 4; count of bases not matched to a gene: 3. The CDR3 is CASSVLAGGYNEQFF. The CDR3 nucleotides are TGTGCCAGCAGTGTTCTAGCGGGGGGATACAATGAGCAGTTCTTC.

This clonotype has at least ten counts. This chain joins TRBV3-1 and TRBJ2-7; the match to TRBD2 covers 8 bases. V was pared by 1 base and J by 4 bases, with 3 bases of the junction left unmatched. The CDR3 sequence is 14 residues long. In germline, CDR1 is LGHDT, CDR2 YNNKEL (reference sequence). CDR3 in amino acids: CASSQGGGSYEQYF. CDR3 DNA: TGTGCCAGCAGCCAAGGCGGGGGGTCTTACGAGCAGTACTTC.

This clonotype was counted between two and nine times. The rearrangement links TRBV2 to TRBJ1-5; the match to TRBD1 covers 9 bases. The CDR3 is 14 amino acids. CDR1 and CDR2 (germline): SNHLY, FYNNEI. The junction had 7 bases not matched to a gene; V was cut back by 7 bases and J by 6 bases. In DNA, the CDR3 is TGTGCCAGCACGTCACAGGGGGCTGGTCAGCCCCAGCATTTT. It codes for CASTSQGAGQPQHF.

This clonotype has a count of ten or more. The CDR3 spells CASRSSGGSYNEQFF. CDR3 DNA: TGTGCCAGCAGATCTAGCGGGGGTTCCTACAATGAGCAGTTCTTC. The chain uses TRBV7-2 and TRBJ2-1; 10 bases are shared with TRBD2. The CDR3 sequence is 15 residues long. The V gene end was trimmed by 6 bases and the J gene end by 1 base; junction bases not matched to a gene: 3. CDR1 is SGHTA, CDR2 FQGNSA, per germline. Filled out from reference TRBV7-2 and TRBJ2-1, the complete variable domain reads GAGVSQSPSNKVTEKGKDVELRCDPISGHTALYWYRQSLGQGLEFLIYFQGNSAPDKSGLPSDRFSAERTGGSVSTLTIQRTQQEDSAVYLCASRSSGGSYNEQFFGPGTRLTVL.

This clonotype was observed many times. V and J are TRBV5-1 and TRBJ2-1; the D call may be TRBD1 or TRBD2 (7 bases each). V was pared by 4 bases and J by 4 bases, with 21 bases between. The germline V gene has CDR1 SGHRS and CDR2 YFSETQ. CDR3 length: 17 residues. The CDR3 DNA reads TGCGCCAGCAGCCCTGCAGGGGGGGGGCCAGAGTACAATGAGCAGTTCTTC. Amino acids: CASSPAGGGPEYNEQFF.

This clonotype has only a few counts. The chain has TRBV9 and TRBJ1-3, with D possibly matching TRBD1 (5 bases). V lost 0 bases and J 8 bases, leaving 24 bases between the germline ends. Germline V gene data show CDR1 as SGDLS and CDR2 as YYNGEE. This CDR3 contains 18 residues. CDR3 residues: CASSVAPAGGPSYDTIYF. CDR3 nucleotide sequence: TGTGCCAGCAGCGTAGCCCCCGCGGGGGGACCTTCTTATGACACCATATATTTT.

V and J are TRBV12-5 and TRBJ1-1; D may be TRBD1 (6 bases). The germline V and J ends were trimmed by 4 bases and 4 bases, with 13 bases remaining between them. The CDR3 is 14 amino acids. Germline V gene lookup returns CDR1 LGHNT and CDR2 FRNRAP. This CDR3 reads CASGWGGEGTEAFF. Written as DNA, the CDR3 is TGTGCTAGTGGTTGGGGGGGCGAAGGCACTGAAGCTTTCTTT.

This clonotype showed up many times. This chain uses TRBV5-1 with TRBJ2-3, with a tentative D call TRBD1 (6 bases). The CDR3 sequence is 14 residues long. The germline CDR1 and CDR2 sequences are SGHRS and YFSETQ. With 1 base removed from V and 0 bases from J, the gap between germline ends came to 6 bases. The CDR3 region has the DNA TGCGCCAGCAGCTTGACAGGGAGCACAGATACGCAGTATTTT. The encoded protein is CASSLTGSTDTQYF.

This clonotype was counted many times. DNA of the CDR3: TGTGCCATCAGTGGGGGGTCCTATGGCTACACCTTC. It translates to CAISGGSYGYTF. This rearrangement joins TRBV10-3 to TRBJ1-2; possibly TRBD1 for D (5 bases). Trimming pared 4 bases from V and 4 bases from J, leaving 7 bases between. Germline loops: CDR1 ENHRY, CDR2 SYGVKD. The CDR3 extends over 12 amino acids.

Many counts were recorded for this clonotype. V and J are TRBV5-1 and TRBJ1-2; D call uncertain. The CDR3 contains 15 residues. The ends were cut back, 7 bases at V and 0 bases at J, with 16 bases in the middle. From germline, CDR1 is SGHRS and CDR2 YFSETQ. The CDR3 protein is CASLGGPQTNYGYTF. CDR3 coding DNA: TGCGCCAGCCTAGGAGGGCCTCAAACTAACTATGGCTACACCTTC.

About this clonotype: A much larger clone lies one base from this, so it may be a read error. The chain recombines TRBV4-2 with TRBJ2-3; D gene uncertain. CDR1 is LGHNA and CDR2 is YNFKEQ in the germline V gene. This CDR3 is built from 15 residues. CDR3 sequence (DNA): TGTGTCAGCAGCCAAGACGGCAGAAACACAGATACGCAGTATTTT. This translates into CVSSQDGRNTDTQYF.

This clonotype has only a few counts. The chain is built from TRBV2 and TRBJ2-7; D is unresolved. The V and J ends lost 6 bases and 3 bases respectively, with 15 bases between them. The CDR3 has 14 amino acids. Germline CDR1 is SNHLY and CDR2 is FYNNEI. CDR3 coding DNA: TGTGCCAGCAGAGGCGAACTCTACGACTACGAGCAGTACTTC. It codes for CASRGELYDYEQYF.

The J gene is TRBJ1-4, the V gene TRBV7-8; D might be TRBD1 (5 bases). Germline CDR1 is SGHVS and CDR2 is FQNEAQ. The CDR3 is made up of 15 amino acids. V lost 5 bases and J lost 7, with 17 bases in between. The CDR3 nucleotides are TGTGCCAGCAGCCCGCAGGGTGTTGCGGGTGAAAAACTGTTTTTT. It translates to CASSPQGVAGEKLFF.

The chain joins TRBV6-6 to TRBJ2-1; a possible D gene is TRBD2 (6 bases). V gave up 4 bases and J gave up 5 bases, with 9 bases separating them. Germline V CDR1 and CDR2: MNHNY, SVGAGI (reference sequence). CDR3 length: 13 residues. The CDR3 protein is CASSWTTHNEQFF. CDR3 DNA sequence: TGTGCCAGCAGTTGGACTACCCACAATGAGCAGTTCTTC.

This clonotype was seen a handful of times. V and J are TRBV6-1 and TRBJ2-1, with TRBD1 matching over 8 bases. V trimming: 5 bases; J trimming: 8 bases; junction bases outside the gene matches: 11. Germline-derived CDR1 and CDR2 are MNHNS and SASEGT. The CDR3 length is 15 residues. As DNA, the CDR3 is TGTGCCAGCAGTATCCAGGACAGGGCTACGGATGAGCAGTTCTTC. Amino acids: CASSIQDRATDEQFF.

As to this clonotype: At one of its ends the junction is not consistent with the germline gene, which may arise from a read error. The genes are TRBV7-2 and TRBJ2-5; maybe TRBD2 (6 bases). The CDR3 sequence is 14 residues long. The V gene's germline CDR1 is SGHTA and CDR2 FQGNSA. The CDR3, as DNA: TGTGTCAGCAGCTTATACGCGGGGCAAGAGACCCAGTACTTC. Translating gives CVSSLYAGQETQYF.